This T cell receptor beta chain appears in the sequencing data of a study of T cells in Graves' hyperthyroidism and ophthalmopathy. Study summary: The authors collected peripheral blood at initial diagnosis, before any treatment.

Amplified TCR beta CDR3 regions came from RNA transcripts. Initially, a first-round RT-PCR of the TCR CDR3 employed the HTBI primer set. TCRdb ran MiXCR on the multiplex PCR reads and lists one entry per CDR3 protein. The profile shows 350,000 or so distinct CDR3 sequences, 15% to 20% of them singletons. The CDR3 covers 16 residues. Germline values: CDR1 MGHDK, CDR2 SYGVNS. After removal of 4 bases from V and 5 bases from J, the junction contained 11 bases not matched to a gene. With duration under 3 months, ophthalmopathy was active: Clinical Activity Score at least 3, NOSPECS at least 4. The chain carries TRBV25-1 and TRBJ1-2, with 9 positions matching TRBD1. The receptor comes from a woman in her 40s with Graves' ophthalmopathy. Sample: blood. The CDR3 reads CASSGGPGTGIYGYTF. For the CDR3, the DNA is TGTGCCAGCAGTGGGGGACCCGGGACAGGGATATATGGCTACACCTTC.